Each of the 28 T cell receptor beta chains below was sequenced from the same sample in a study of shared clonotypes between healthy human individuals. TCRdb keeps only in-frame clones here, not all; method: immunoSEQ multiplex PCR. The profile shows hundreds of thousands of clones, about 74% of them singletons. Specimen: memory CD4+ T cells sorted from blood. Subset described: CD45RA-negative fraction. The receptors come from a woman under 40 in good health.

This chain joins TRBV30 and TRBJ1-5, with D unresolved. V lost 2 bases to trimming and J lost 4 bases, with 12 bases between them. The germline CDR1 and CDR2 sequences are GTSNPN and SVGIG (reference sequence). This CDR3 is 14 amino acids long. CDR3 amino acids: CAWSPSAANQPQHF. In nucleotides, the CDR3 is TGTGCCTGGAGTCCCTCGGCGGCGAATCAGCCCCAGCATTTT.

CDR3 nucleotides: TGCGCCAGCAGCCAAGAGGGTCTGGGGAGCTCCTACAATGAGCAGTTCTTC. It specifies CASSQEGLGSSYNEQFF. The chain joins TRBV4-1 to TRBJ2-1; D might be TRBD2 (5 bases). The germline V gene has CDR1 MGHRA and CDR2 YSYEKL. V gave up 0 bases and J gave up 0 bases, with 12 bases separating them. This CDR3 is built from 17 residues.

This clone was counted once. The chain uses TRBV19 and TRBJ2-1, with 8 bases aligning to TRBD1. V dropped 4 bases and J dropped 4; count of bases not matched to a gene: 3. CDR3 size: 14 residues. CDR1 LNHDA and CDR2 SQIVND come from the germline V gene (reference sequence). CDR3 coding DNA: TGTGCCAGTAGTAATTACAGGGGGTACAATGAGCAGTTCTTC. Translated: CASSNYRGYNEQFF.

V gene TRBV7-9 combines with J gene TRBJ2-3; tentatively, D is TRBD1 (6 bases). V lost 2 bases and J 0 bases, leaving 15 bases between the germline ends. The CDR3 spans 17 residues. Germline CDR1 is SEHNR and CDR2 is FQNEAQ (reference sequence). CDR3 coding DNA: TGTGCCAGCAGCTTATACCTCGGGACACTTAGCACAGATACGCAGTATTTT. This translates into CASSLYLGTLSTDTQYF.

This clone was observed once. The rearrangement joins TRBV6-1 to TRBJ2-3; D might be TRBD1 (6 bases). Germline values: CDR1 MNHNS, CDR2 SASEGT. Trimming removed 8 bases at V and 1 base at J, with 10 bases between. The CDR3 consists of 13 residues. Here the CDR3 reads CASLRQGTDTQYF. For the CDR3, the DNA is TGTGCCAGCCTTAGACAGGGCACAGATACGCAGTATTTT.

The chain combines TRBV30 with TRBJ2-5; 8 nucleotides agree with TRBD1. The J call may be incorrect, as the DNA end agrees better with TRBJ2-7. This CDR3 is built from 13 residues. CDR1 and CDR2 from the germline V gene are GTSNPN and SVGIG (reference sequence). CDR3 DNA: TGTGCCTGGAGAAGACAGGGGATCTACGAGCAGTACTTC. Protein: CAWRRQGIYEQYF.

This clone has a handful of counts. The chain joins TRBV18 to TRBJ1-2, with a tentative D call TRBD1 (6 bases). V was trimmed by 2 bases and J by 6 bases, leaving 13 bases between them. Per germline, CDR1 KGHSH and CDR2 LQKENI. This CDR3 has 14 residues. The CDR3 DNA reads as TGTGCCAGCTCACCAACCGCAGGGGCGAATGGCTACACCTTC. Protein product: CASSPTAGANGYTF.

V gene TRBV19 combines with J gene TRBJ2-5, with a weak D call TRBD2 (6 bases). This CDR3 comprises 13 residues. Trimming cost V 5 bases and J 5 bases, with 12 bases left between them. In germline, CDR1 is LNHDA, CDR2 SQIVND (reference sequence). The CDR3 region has the DNA TGTGCCAGTAGTGTCCGGGACTCCGAGACCCAGTACTTC. It translates to CASSVRDSETQYF.

This clone has just a few counts. The sample holds other DNA sequences that translate to the same CDR3. V usage is TRBV5-1 and J usage is TRBJ1-4; TRBD1 matches 9 bases. The J segment lost 7 bases and the V segment lost 4 bases, leaving 8 bases of the junction unmatched. Germline V gene sequence: CDR1 SGHRS, CDR2 YFSETQ. The CDR3 runs 15 residues. The CDR3 nucleotides read TGCGCCAGCAGCCTCGGGGACAGGGATTCTGAAAAACTGTTTTTT. This codes for CASSLGDRDSEKLFF.

Here the CDR3 reads CASSVRTGMNTEAFF. Here the CDR3 DNA reads TGTGCCAGCAGCGTACGGACAGGGATGAACACTGAAGCTTTCTTT. The V gene is TRBV7-2, the J gene TRBJ1-1; TRBD1 aligns across 8 bases. CDR1 is SGHTA and CDR2 is FQGNSA in the germline V gene. The junction had 5 bases not matched to a gene; V was cut back by 5 bases and J by 0 bases. CDR3 length: 15 residues.

This chain links TRBV6-1 with TRBJ1-2, with TRBD1 matching 7 bases. Germline V gives CDR1 MNHNS, CDR2 SASEGT. This CDR3 is 13 amino acids long. The junction had 4 bases not matched to a gene; V was cut back by 5 bases and J by 4 bases. For the CDR3, the DNA is TGTGCCAGCAGTTGGGACAGCCCCTATGGCTACACCTTC. This encodes CASSWDSPYGYTF.

This clone was counted a few times. The chain combines TRBV29-1 with TRBJ2-5, with D maybe TRBD2 (5 bases). The CDR3 is 12 residues long. With 3 bases removed from V and 5 bases from J, the gap between germline ends came to 10 bases. Germline CDR1 SQVTM, CDR2 ANQGSEA. In DNA, the CDR3 is TGCAGCGTTGAGGCACCGGGGGAGACCCAGTACTTC. Its translation is CSVEAPGETQYF.

The V gene is TRBV28, the J gene TRBJ1-5; possibly TRBD1 for D (5 bases). CDR1 MDHEN and CDR2 SYDVKM come from the germline V gene. V lost 5 bases and J lost 4, with 12 bases in between. This CDR3 spans 14 amino acids. In DNA form, the CDR3 reads TGTGCCAGCAGTCTCCCCGCAGGGAATCAGCCCCAGCATTTT. Translation gives CASSLPAGNQPQHF.

The gene calls are TRBV5-1 and TRBJ2-5; 7 bases are a match to TRBD1. CDR1 and CDR2 (germline): SGHRS, YFSETQ. There are 15 residues in the CDR3. J gave up 5 bases and V 1 base, and 8 bases lay outside the gene matches. CDR3 sequence (DNA): TGCGCCAGCAGCTTGAGGACAGGCTGGGCCGAGACCCAGTACTTC. It translates to CASSLRTGWAETQYF.

This clone was counted between two and nine times. V usage is TRBV27 and J usage is TRBJ2-2; the D call may be TRBD1 or TRBD2 (5 bases each). Germline values: CDR1 MNHEY, CDR2 SMNVEV (reference sequence). Between the trimmed V and J ends, which lost 6 bases and 1 base, there was a span of 6 bases. The CDR3 totals 13 residues. For the CDR3, the DNA is TGTGCCAGCAGGAGGGGGAACACCGGGGAGCTGTTTTTT. It specifies CASRRGNTGELFF.

The V call is TRBV10-1, the J call TRBJ2-7; 10 bases align to TRBD2. The CDR3 length is 15 residues. The V gene end was trimmed by 3 bases and the J gene end by 5 bases; junction bases not matched to a gene: 7. Germline V gene data show CDR1 as WNHNN and CDR2 as SYGVQD (reference sequence). The CDR3 DNA is TGCGCCAGCAGTGACCCTAGCGGGAGTGGGGACGAGCAGTACTTC. It encodes CASSDPSGSGDEQYF.

The rearrangement uses TRBV7-9 and TRBJ2-3, with 7 bases lining up with TRBD1. Germline assignment: CDR1 SEHNR and CDR2 FQNEAQ (reference sequence). CDR3 size: 15 residues. V was pared by 5 bases and J by 2 bases, with 7 bases of the junction left unmatched. CDR3: CASSPLGQSTDTQYF. The CDR3 DNA sequence: TGTGCCAGCAGCCCTCTGGGACAGTCCACAGATACGCAGTATTTT.

The table lists this clone with many counts. The chain couples TRBV4-1 to TRBJ2-1; a weak D match, TRBD2 (5 bases). The germline V gene has CDR1 MGHRA and CDR2 YSYEKL. This CDR3 contains 17 residues. V was shortened by 0 bases and J by 8 bases, with 20 bases between the two germline ends. The CDR3 bases are TGCGCCAGCAGCCAAGATGGGAAGCGGCAGAGTGGAGATGAGCAGTTCTTC. This gives the protein CASSQDGKRQSGDEQFF.

The chain uses TRBV7-2 and TRBJ2-1, with D unresolved. Between the trimmed V and J ends, which lost 5 bases and 9 bases, there was a span of 8 bases. Germline V gene data show CDR1 as SGHTA and CDR2 as FQGNSA. The CDR3 contains 11 residues. In nucleotides, the CDR3 is TGTGCCAGCAGCCGAGTCAGTGAGCAGTTCTTC. It codes for CASSRVSEQFF.

This clone was found many times. The chain employs TRBV7-2 and TRBJ2-1; maybe TRBD2 (6 bases). CDR3 length: 17 residues. The ends were cut back, 4 bases at V and 1 base at J, with 17 bases in the middle. The germline V gene has CDR1 SGHTA and CDR2 FQGNSA. The CDR3 DNA follows: TGTGCCAGCAGCTCGGGGAGCGGGTGGATATCCTACAATGAGCAGTTCTTC. Its translation: CASSSGSGWISYNEQFF.

CDR3 sequence (DNA): TGTGCCAGCAGTTTCGTATCACAGGTCAACGAGCAGTACTTC. Translated, it gives CASSFVSQVNEQYF. This chain joins TRBV28 and TRBJ2-7; perhaps TRBD1 as D (5 bases). The length of the CDR3 is 14 residues. The germline gives CDR1 MDHEN, CDR2 SYDVKM. The V and J ends lost 3 bases and 5 bases respectively, with 14 bases between them.

V usage is TRBV7-9 and J usage is TRBJ1-1; unclear D gene. CDR3 length equals 14 residues. The germline CDR1 and CDR2 sequences are SEHNR and FQNEAQ (reference sequence). V shed 5 bases and J shed 6 bases, with 16 bases lying between them. CDR3 sequence reads: CASSRMAGSAEAFF. As DNA, the CDR3 is TGTGCCAGCAGCCGCATGGCAGGCTCGGCTGAAGCTTTCTTT.

V gene TRBV11-2 combines with J gene TRBJ2-7; possible D gene TRBD1, 5 bases. Germline values: CDR1 SGHAT, CDR2 FQNNGV. Between the trimmed V and J ends, which lost 0 bases and 0 bases, there was a span of 12 bases. The CDR3 is 16 amino acids. The CDR3 protein is CASSLEETAISYEQYF. Written as DNA, the CDR3 is TGTGCCAGCAGCTTAGAGGAGACAGCAATCTCCTACGAGCAGTACTTC. Based on the CDR3 plus reference TRBV11-2 and TRBJ2-7, the full variable domain is EAGVAQSPRYKIIEKRQSVAFWCNPISGHATLYWYQQILGQGPKLLIQFQNNGVVDDSQLPKDRFSAERLKGVDSTLKIQPAKLEDSAVYLCASSLEETAISYEQYFGPGTRLTVT.

A word on this clone: This likely stems from a read error, as it lies one base from a far larger clone. This specimen includes other DNA sequences encoding the same CDR3. The chain is built from TRBV6-6 and TRBJ1-1; D is unresolved. V shed 5 bases and J shed 4 bases, with 8 bases lying between them. This CDR3 has 12 residues. The germline gives CDR1 MNHNY, CDR2 SVGAGI (reference sequence). CDR3 bases: TGTGCCAGCAGTACGTTTGGCACTGAAGCTTTCTTT. Protein product: CASSTFGTEAFF.

The V gene is TRBV5-6, the J gene TRBJ1-1, with TRBD1 as a possible D gene (5 bases). CDR3 length equals 13 residues. V lost 4 bases to trimming and J lost 0 bases, with 7 bases between them. Germline lookup yields CDR1 SGHDT and CDR2 YYEEEE. The CDR3 spells CASSLGVNTEAFF. In nucleotides, the CDR3 is TGTGCCAGCAGCCTGGGGGTGAACACTGAAGCTTTCTTT.

The chain employs TRBV21-1 and TRBJ1-5; TRBD1, the table's D call, was not compared with the DNA. TRBV21-1 is assigned pseudogene status. This CDR3 has 14 residues. CDR3 nucleotide sequence: TGTGCCAGCAGAAAGGGGGATAGCAATCAGCCCCAGCATTTT. Translated, it gives CASRKGDSNQPQHF.

In the case of this clone: At one boundary the junction diverges from the germline segment, which might be a read error. CDR3: CASSQARVDTGELFF. The CDR3, as DNA: TGTGCCAGCAGTCAAGCCAGGGTTGACACCGGGGAGCTGTTTTTT. The gene calls are TRBV14 and TRBJ2-2; possibly TRBD1 for D (5 bases). This CDR3 is built from 15 residues. Germline V gene data show CDR1 as SGHDN and CDR2 as FVKESK.

This sequence joins TRBV19 and TRBJ1-5; unclear D gene. Trimming left V 6 bases short and J 4 bases short, with 7 bases between. Germline lookup yields CDR1 LNHDA and CDR2 SQIVND (reference sequence). This CDR3 is 12 amino acids long. CDR3 bases: TGTGCCAGTAGCTTCCCTAATCAGCCCCAGCATTTT. It translates to CASSFPNQPQHF. Full variable domain (rest looked up from reference TRBV19 and TRBJ1-5): DGGITQSPKYLFRKEGQNVTLSCEQNLNHDAMYWYRQDPGQGLRLIYYSQIVNDFQKGDIAEGYSVSREKKESFPLTVTSAQKNPTAFYLCASSFPNQPQHFGDGTRLSIL.